This TCR beta chain was recorded in a study of memory CD4+ T cells and cytomegalovirus serostatus. Clones were read by immunoSEQ multiplex PCR, and TCRdb kept only the in-frame ones, dropping some. Of fewer than 35,000 clones listed, over 70% are singletons. CDR1 and CDR2 (germline): LNHDA, SQIVND (reference sequence). J lost 5 bases, V lost 5 bases, and 9 bases had no gene match. CDR3 size: 15 residues. Single viable CD3+CD4+CD8-CD45RO+ cells were sorted as the memory CD4+ T cells. Serostatus was set by detecting CMV pp150, pp28, p38, p52 IgG. After thawing, CD4+ T cells were positively selected. This clone was seen a handful of times.

This chain links TRBV19 with TRBJ1-1; TRBD1 matches at 9 bases. The clonotype comes from an adult in good health and CMV-seronegative. The sample consisted of memory CD4+ T cells from blood. CDR3 sequence (DNA): TGTGCCAGTAGTGCCCTGGGACAGGGCAGTACTGAAGCTTTCTTT. Its protein product is CASSALGQGSTEAFF.